Listed below are T cell receptor beta chains from one sample, sequenced in a study of blood T cell repertoires in COVID-19. TCRdb's copy holds only in-frame clones and misses some; the assay was immunoSEQ multiplex PCR. Of around 190,000 clones listed, approximately 84% were seen once; the top ten hold approximately 3%. The sequencing sample was made of PBMCs or T cells enriched from blood (not recorded which). The receptor source for this set is a woman aged 30 to 39 who had recovered from COVID-19. Both conserved end residues are part of each CDR3. Fields, in order: V gene, D gene, CDR3 length, clone size, J gene, CDR3 protein, CDR3 DNA. D genes are given only for firm matches. Clone size is stated in some rows and not others, as once, few, many or a class when expanded.

v_call: TRBV28; d_call: -; cdr3_length: 16; clone_size: -; j_call: TRBJ1-6; cdr3_aa: CASSFSTGLFNSPLHF; cdr3_nt: TGTGCCAGCAGTTTTAGCACAGGGCTCTTTAATTCACCCCTCCACTTT
v_call: TRBV27; d_call: -; cdr3_length: 15; clone_size: -; j_call: TRBJ2-7; cdr3_aa: CASSPHRRGTYEQYF; cdr3_nt: TGTGCCAGCAGTCCCCATCGGAGGGGTACCTACGAGCAGTACTTC
v_call: TRBV5-1; d_call: TRBD1; cdr3_length: 15; clone_size: -; j_call: TRBJ1-3; cdr3_aa: CASSTGQGAGNTIYF; cdr3_nt: TGCGCCAGCAGCACCGGACAGGGGGCTGGAAACACCATATATTTT
v_call: TRBV5-1; d_call: TRBD2; cdr3_length: 13; clone_size: -; j_call: TRBJ2-5; cdr3_aa: CASGGGDEETQYF; cdr3_nt: TGCGCCAGCGGCGGGGGGGACGAGGAGACCCAGTACTTC
v_call: TRBV25-1; d_call: TRBD2; cdr3_length: 12; clone_size: -; j_call: TRBJ2-5; cdr3_aa: CASRRLAETQYF; cdr3_nt: TGTGCCAGCAGAAGACTAGCAGAGACCCAGTACTTC
v_call: TRBV9; d_call: -; cdr3_length: 15; clone_size: -; j_call: TRBJ1-2; cdr3_aa: CASSQTPLANYGYTF; cdr3_nt: TGTGCCAGCAGCCAGACTCCCCTAGCTAACTATGGCTACACCTTC
v_call: TRBV3-1/TRBV3-2; d_call: TRBD1; cdr3_length: 14; clone_size: -; j_call: TRBJ2-7; cdr3_aa: CASSQWDRGYEQYF; cdr3_nt: TGTGCCAGCAGCCAATGGGACAGGGGTTACGAGCAGTACTTC
v_call: TRBV29-1; d_call: -; cdr3_length: 16; clone_size: few; j_call: TRBJ2-2; cdr3_aa: CSVEGIRGQNTGELFF; cdr3_nt: TGCAGCGTTGAAGGGATTCGGGGTCAGAACACCGGGGAGCTGTTTTTT
v_call: TRBV18; d_call: TRBD1; cdr3_length: 17; clone_size: -; j_call: TRBJ1-2; cdr3_aa: CASSPTLTGQGAYGYTF; cdr3_nt: TGTGCCAGCTCACCAACTCTTACGGGACAGGGGGCGTATGGCTACACCTTC
v_call: TRBV5-4; d_call: -; cdr3_length: 14; clone_size: few; j_call: TRBJ1-2; cdr3_aa: CASSLQGVRGGYTF; cdr3_nt: TGTGCCAGCAGTTTACAGGGAGTACGAGGCGGCTACACCTTC
v_call: TRBV30; d_call: -; cdr3_length: 15; clone_size: few; j_call: TRBJ2-1; cdr3_aa: CASESSGIAYNEQFF; cdr3_nt: TGTGCCTCTGAATCCTCGGGGATCGCCTACAATGAGCAGTTCTTC
v_call: TRBV12-3/TRBV12-4; d_call: -; cdr3_length: 12; clone_size: -; j_call: TRBJ1-2; cdr3_aa: CASRSVNYGYTF; cdr3_nt: TGTGCCAGCAGGTCGGTTAACTATGGCTACACCTTC
v_call: TRBV28; d_call: -; cdr3_length: 17; clone_size: -; j_call: TRBJ1-1; cdr3_aa: CASSLPTVWGGNTEAFF; cdr3_nt: TGTGCCAGCAGTTTACCCACGGTTTGGGGGGGGAACACTGAAGCTTTCTTT
v_call: TRBV27; d_call: -; cdr3_length: 14; clone_size: -; j_call: TRBJ1-2; cdr3_aa: CASSSPGGPYGYTF; cdr3_nt: TGTGCCAGCAGTTCACCGGGGGGCCCCTATGGCTACACCTTC
v_call: TRBV19; d_call: -; cdr3_length: 13; clone_size: -; j_call: TRBJ2-1; cdr3_aa: CASSITRQNEQFF; cdr3_nt: TGTGCCAGTAGTATAACTCGACAAAATGAGCAGTTCTTC
v_call: TRBV3-1/TRBV3-2; d_call: -; cdr3_length: 12; clone_size: -; j_call: TRBJ2-7; cdr3_aa: CASSQVAAEQYF; cdr3_nt: TGTGCCAGCAGCCAGGTAGCGGCCGAGCAGTACTTC
v_call: TRBV28; d_call: -; cdr3_length: 13; clone_size: -; j_call: TRBJ2-3; cdr3_aa: CASSPGGRDTQYF; cdr3_nt: TGTGCCAGCAGCCCGGGGGGCAGAGATACGCAGTATTTT
v_call: TRBV6-5; d_call: -; cdr3_length: 15; clone_size: -; j_call: TRBJ2-2; cdr3_aa: CASSYGPENTGELFF; cdr3_nt: TGTGCCAGCAGTTACGGGCCAGAAAACACCGGGGAGCTGTTTTTT
v_call: TRBV19; d_call: TRBD1; cdr3_length: 14; clone_size: -; j_call: TRBJ2-7; cdr3_aa: CASSLGTGPGEQYF; cdr3_nt: TGTGCCAGTAGTCTTGGGACAGGCCCTGGGGAGCAGTACTTC
v_call: TRBV28; d_call: TRBD1; cdr3_length: 14; clone_size: -; j_call: TRBJ1-3; cdr3_aa: CASSFTGGGNTIYF; cdr3_nt: TGTGCCAGCAGTTTTACAGGGGGTGGAAACACCATATATTTT
v_call: TRBV28; d_call: TRBD2; cdr3_length: 15; clone_size: -; j_call: TRBJ2-1; cdr3_aa: CASSAPWASGNEQFF; cdr3_nt: TGTGCCAGCAGTGCCCCTTGGGCTAGCGGCAATGAGCAGTTCTTC
v_call: TRBV5-1; d_call: TRBD1; cdr3_length: 14; clone_size: -; j_call: TRBJ2-4; cdr3_aa: CASSSQGVKNIQYF; cdr3_nt: TGCGCCAGCAGTTCACAGGGGGTCAAAAACATTCAGTACTTC
v_call: TRBV5-1; d_call: -; cdr3_length: 14; clone_size: -; j_call: TRBJ1-1; cdr3_aa: CASSTGQLNTEAFF; cdr3_nt: TGCGCCAGCAGCACTGGACAGTTGAACACTGAAGCTTTCTTT
v_call: TRBV19; d_call: -; cdr3_length: 13; clone_size: -; j_call: TRBJ1-4; cdr3_aa: CASRDTVNEKLFF; cdr3_nt: TGTGCCAGTAGGGACACCGTTAATGAAAAACTGTTTTTT
v_call: TRBV9; d_call: -; cdr3_length: 14; clone_size: -; j_call: TRBJ2-1; cdr3_aa: CASSPGPKYNEQFF; cdr3_nt: TGTGCCAGCAGCCCTGGCCCGAAATACAATGAGCAGTTCTTC
v_call: TRBV7-2; d_call: -; cdr3_length: 14; clone_size: few; j_call: TRBJ2-3; cdr3_aa: CASSLTGVTDTQYF; cdr3_nt: TGTGCCAGCAGCTTAACGGGGGTCACAGATACGCAGTATTTT
v_call: TRBV5-4; d_call: TRBD2; cdr3_length: 16; clone_size: -; j_call: TRBJ2-5; cdr3_aa: CASSYRLAGGTETQYF; cdr3_nt: TGTGCCAGCAGCTACAGACTAGCGGGGGGAACGGAGACCCAGTACTTC
v_call: TRBV2; d_call: -; cdr3_length: 13; clone_size: -; j_call: TRBJ2-7; cdr3_aa: CASSVGSLYEQYF; cdr3_nt: TGTGCCAGCAGTGTGGGCAGCCTTTACGAGCAGTACTTC
v_call: TRBV27; d_call: -; cdr3_length: 16; clone_size: -; j_call: TRBJ2-1; cdr3_aa: CASGAPRDKTYNEQFF; cdr3_nt: TGTGCCAGCGGGGCCCCGAGGGACAAAACCTACAATGAGCAGTTCTTC
v_call: TRBV9; d_call: TRBD2; cdr3_length: 16; clone_size: -; j_call: TRBJ2-5; cdr3_aa: CASSLEDGGDQETQYF; cdr3_nt: TGTGCCAGCAGCCTCGAAGATGGGGGGGACCAAGAGACCCAGTACTTC
v_call: TRBV6-4; d_call: TRBD2; cdr3_length: 16; clone_size: -; j_call: TRBJ2-1; cdr3_aa: CASSDPGLAGPDEQFF; cdr3_nt: TGTGCCAGCAGTGACCCAGGACTAGCGGGGCCGGATGAGCAGTTCTTC
v_call: TRBV5-5; d_call: -; cdr3_length: 16; clone_size: -; j_call: TRBJ1-1; cdr3_aa: CASSSTWTVRNTEAFF; cdr3_nt: TGTGCCAGCAGCTCAACATGGACAGTCAGGAACACTGAAGCTTTCTTT
v_call: TRBV2; d_call: -; cdr3_length: 11; clone_size: -; j_call: TRBJ1-2; cdr3_aa: CASSMERGYTF; cdr3_nt: TGTGCCAGCAGTATGGAGCGGGGCTACACCTTC
v_call: TRBV4-2; d_call: TRBD2; cdr3_length: 15; clone_size: -; j_call: TRBJ2-2; cdr3_aa: CASSHIGTITGELFF; cdr3_nt: TGTGCCAGCAGCCACATCGGGACTATCACCGGGGAGCTGTTTTTT
v_call: TRBV19; d_call: -; cdr3_length: 12; clone_size: -; j_call: TRBJ1-1; cdr3_aa: CASSGGLPEAFF; cdr3_nt: TGTGCCAGTAGTGGGGGCCTCCCTGAAGCTTTCTTT